Below, one T cell receptor beta chain is given with its context. The antigen remains undetermined. Nominally healthy donors were sampled, though unrecorded immune exposures were likely. In the PCR, 60 Vbeta and 13 Jbeta primers were used. TCRdb's table, derived via immunoSEQ multiplex PCR, lists solely in-frame clones and lacks some. Here the sample spans about 160,000 clones, around 78% being singletons. These data come from a study of cytomegalovirus exposure and HLA in healthy donors. General study findings and limits: A later analysis linked a missense variant in DCLRE1C to the trimming of TCR beta V and J genes.

The source is a woman in her forties in good health and CMV-seronegative. The sample taken for sequencing was PBMCs.

The CDR3 loop is CASSLDRVGTEAFF. In DNA form, the CDR3 reads TGTGCCAGCAGTTTGGACAGGGTGGGAACTGAAGCTTTCTTT. This chain uses TRBV27 with TRBJ1-1, with 8 bases aligning to TRBD1. CDR1 is MNHEY and CDR2 is SMNVEV in the germline V gene (reference sequence). The length of the CDR3 is 14 residues. The V segment lost 3 bases and the J segment 5 bases; nucleotides outside the gene matches: 5.